The 11 T cell receptor beta chains listed next were all sequenced from one sample in a study of identical twins. Each CDR3 protein gets one entry after TCRdb re-called the 5' RACE reads with MiXCR. The data contain about 490,000 distinct CDR3 sequences, 12% to 15% of them singletons. The same sample was also used in a study of yellow fever vaccine responses in identical twins.

The sequencing sample was made of CD4+ T cells sorted from blood. Source of these receptors: a woman in her late teens or twenties in good health.

The CDR3 sequence is CASRAGAGTDTQYF. CDR3 in DNA: TGTGCCAGCAGGGCGGGTGCCGGCACAGATACGCAGTATTTT. The chain is built from TRBV3-1 and TRBJ2-3; D is perhaps TRBD2 (5 bases). Trimming took 6 bases from V and 1 from J, leaving 11 bases between them. The CDR3 totals 14 residues. The V gene's germline CDR1 is LGHDT and CDR2 YNNKEL (reference sequence).

This chain links TRBV7-7 with TRBJ2-3; D possibly corresponds to TRBD1 (6 bases). Deletions cut 5 bases from V and 6 bases from J, with 12 bases between. In germline, CDR1 is SSHAT, CDR2 FNYEAQ (reference sequence). The CDR3 contains 13 residues. CDR3 bases: TGTGCCAGCAGCCACGACAGGATCGATACGCAGTATTTT. It codes for CASSHDRIDTQYF. The full variable domain, rest sourced from reference TRBV7-7 and TRBJ2-3, is GAGVSQSPRYKVTKRGQDVTLRCDPISSHATLYWYQQALGQGPEFLTYFNYEAQPDKSGLPSDRFSAERPEGSISTLTIQRTEQRDSAMYRCASSHDRIDTQYFGPGTRLTVL.

The chain links TRBV7-9 to TRBJ2-3, with TRBD2 identical over 13 bases. Germline assignment: CDR1 SEHNR and CDR2 FQNEAQ (reference sequence). The CDR3 runs 16 residues. Germline trimming cut 4 bases from V and 6 bases from J; bases unmatched to any gene: 7. CDR3 protein: CASSSGLAGWWDTQYF. In DNA, the CDR3 is TGTGCCAGCAGCTCGGGACTAGCGGGATGGTGGGATACGCAGTATTTT.

This clonotype was seen ten or more times. This chain connects TRBV20-1 to TRBJ2-5; 9 nucleotides align to TRBD1. CDR3 length: 15 residues. J gave up 1 base and V 5 bases, and 8 bases lay outside the gene matches. The germline gives CDR1 DFQATT, CDR2 SNEGSKA (reference sequence). CDR3 protein: CSAPPGDRVQETQYF. CDR3 nucleotides: TGCAGTGCTCCACCAGGGGACAGGGTCCAAGAGACCCAGTACTTC.

The rearrangement links TRBV7-9 to TRBJ2-6; perhaps TRBD2 as D (5 bases). Germline CDR1 SEHNR, CDR2 FQNEAQ (reference sequence). Trimming removed 5 bases at V and 0 bases at J, with 14 bases between. The CDR3 consists of 17 residues. The CDR3 is CASSPPGLLSGANVLTF. The CDR3 nucleotides read TGTGCCAGCAGCCCCCCCGGACTTCTCTCTGGGGCCAACGTCCTGACTTTC.

This clonotype was picked up one time. V gene TRBV7-6 combines with J gene TRBJ2-7; D tentatively fits TRBD1 or TRBD2 (6 bases each). Trimming took 5 bases from V and 6 from J, leaving 14 bases between them. The length of the CDR3 is 13 residues. Germline V gene sequence: CDR1 SGHVS, CDR2 FNYEAQ. The CDR3: CASSPTEGGEQYF. The DNA for the CDR3 is TGTGCCAGCAGCCCGACTGAGGGGGGCGAGCAGTACTTC.

The rearrangement uses TRBV20-1 and TRBJ2-1, with TRBD2 matching 11 bases. The CDR3 spans 15 residues. The V and J ends lost 3 bases and 9 bases, in that order; junction bases with no gene match: 10. Germline V gives CDR1 DFQATT, CDR2 SNEGSKA (reference sequence). The chain's CDR3 is CSASLLAGGGSEQFF. Here the CDR3 DNA reads TGCAGTGCTAGTCTATTAGCGGGAGGGGGCAGTGAGCAGTTCTTC.

This chain links TRBV28 with TRBJ2-5; D is unclear. This CDR3 contains 14 residues. CDR1 and CDR2 (germline): MDHEN, SYDVKM. V was trimmed by 3 bases and J by 3 bases, leaving 11 bases between them. CDR3 in amino acids: CASSFGGKEETQYF. In nucleotides, the CDR3 is TGTGCCAGCAGTTTCGGCGGTAAAGAAGAGACCCAGTACTTC.

The chain recombines TRBV7-9 with TRBJ2-1; 8 bases fit TRBD2. CDR3 length: 16 amino acids. Germline V gene sequence: CDR1 SEHNR, CDR2 FQNEAQ (reference sequence). The junction had 10 bases not matched to a gene; V was cut back by 5 bases and J by 4 bases. The CDR3 nucleotides are TGTGCCAGCAGCGGACAGCAGCGGGGGCCTTACAATGAGCAGTTCTTC. The encoded protein is CASSGQQRGPYNEQFF. The whole variable domain, filled in from reference TRBV7-9 and TRBJ2-1, reads DTGVSQNPRHKITKRGQNVTFRCDPISEHNRLYWYRQTLGQGPEFLTYFQNEAQLEKSRLLSDRFSAERPKGSFSTLEIQRTEQGDSAMYLCASSGQQRGPYNEQFFGPGTRLTVL.

J is TRBJ2-1 and V is TRBV20-1, with 7 bases identical to TRBD2. The CDR3 is 15 amino acids. Germline lookup yields CDR1 DFQATT and CDR2 SNEGSKA (reference sequence). V lost 3 bases and J lost 7; bases outside the gene matches: 12. The CDR3 region is CSASGTTFKKNEQFF. The CDR3 region has the DNA TGCAGTGCTAGTGGGACTACCTTCAAAAAAAATGAGCAGTTCTTC.

The CDR3 is CASSLARATTGAYYNEQFF. The CDR3 bases are TGTGCCAGCAGCTTAGCCCGGGCCACGACAGGGGCCTACTACAATGAGCAGTTCTTC. The V and J genes are TRBV7-6 and TRBJ2-1; 8 nucleotides match TRBD1. The V segment lost 0 bases and the J segment 3 bases; nucleotides outside the gene matches: 13. CDR3 length: 19 residues. Germline lookup yields CDR1 SGHVS and CDR2 FNYEAQ. The entire variable domain, with the rest obtained from reference TRBV7-6 and TRBJ2-1, is as follows: GAGVSQSPRYKVTKRGQDVALRCDPISGHVSLYWYRQALGQGPEFLTYFNYEAQQDKSGLPNDRFSAERPEGSISTLTIQRTEQRDSAMYRCASSLARATTGAYYNEQFFGPGTRLTVL.